Sequencing of this T cell receptor beta chain was carried out in a study of neurological immune-mediated disorders (dated by TCRdb to 2018 to 2020). The study in broad terms: Peripheral blood TCR-beta repertoires from HTLV-I-associated myelopathy (HAM/TSP) patients, multiple sclerosis patients and healthy controls were compared by UMI-based sequencing. The cohort included approximately 68 subjects: approximately 14 with HAM/TSP, about 34 with multiple sclerosis, and approximately 20 healthy controls. The approximately 100 TCR-beta libraries included longitudinal samples, technical triplicates and paired sorted CD4+ and CD8+ T-cell subsets alongside PBMC samples.

Looking up the germline V gene yields CDR1 SQVTM and CDR2 ANQGSEA. The germline V and J ends show losses of 8 bases and 4 bases respectively, and no gene match explains 6 bases of the junction. The CDR3 goes from the cysteine to the phenylalanine over 13 residues. This entry keeps only the CDR3 DNA: 39 bases, framed from base 1. Beyond this particular receptor, the publication reports: TCR clonal expansion was highest in HAM/TSP patients and lowest in MS patients, with MS patients falling below even healthy controls. No identical CDR3 amino acid sequences were found to be shared among expanded clones across subjects, suggesting that TCR-beta repertoires were private in all groups.

To synthesize cDNA, template-switch 5'RACE was performed with a primer carrying a 10-nucleotide random unique molecular identifier so that each TCR transcript was tagged. Over 190 million TCR-beta sequences, covering 15-18 subjects, were produced in each sequencing run. The RNeasy kit was used for extraction of total RNA. The KAPA Real-time Library Amplification kit was used to amplify TCR-beta VDJ regions with primers for the TCR constant region and the 5'RACE anchor. A first PCR added sample indexes and Illumina adaptors, after which a second PCR increased the library yield. After Ampure bead purification, the TCR product of roughly 650 bp was size-selected on a 2% E-gel SizeSelection system. Library quality was checked on a Bioanalyzer, concentration was measured with Qubit, and libraries were quantified with the Kapa Library Quantification kit before pooling. Libraries were sequenced paired-end 2 x 150 bp on an Illumina HiSeq 2500. To increase sequence diversity, roughly 24-30% phiX was spiked into each library pool. The authors processed their data as follows. The UMI-based MiGEC pipeline processed quality-filtered reads and removed over 90% of raw TCR sequences during error correction. IMGT germline references were used for alignment of VDJ genes, and clonotypes were defined by a unique CDR3 amino acid sequence together with V-J genes. Clonal expansion, Shannon diversity and CDR3 relatedness (CalcPairwiseDistances, ClusterSamples) were evaluated with VDJtools, and phylogenetic trees were built with CLCbio workbench. Expanded clones were defined as having at least 8 unique UMIs, based on coefficient-of-variation modelling across technical triplicates. Using fastp trimming at Q25 and MiXCR clonotype assembly, TCRdb reanalyzed the public sequencing data and kept in-frame beta chains. Each entry merges the rows of one CDR3 protein and shows their most common DNA and genes. For this entry, the V and J calls and clone size follow TCRdb and not the study's own pipeline. In all, the sample holds more than 25,000 distinct CDR3 sequences, and less than 5% of those were seen once. In total, the top ten clones hold approximately 23% of the sample.

As regards this clonotype: Its antigen is currently not known. No quality values exist for individual bases; no much larger clone is one base distant.

Healthy controls were blood bank volunteers in Maryland, USA. For the sorted-subset TCR libraries, the starting material was over 750,000 sorted CD4+ or CD8+ T cells. Peripheral blood was subjected to Ficoll-Hypaque density gradient centrifugation to isolate PBMCs, which were then cryopreserved in liquid nitrogen. The study also sequenced paired sorted CD4+ and CD8+ subsets from healthy controls, HAM/TSP patients and MS patients. The sample consisted of CD4+ T cells from blood. The chain was built from TRBV29-1 and TRBJ2-7, and 12 junction bases match TRBD2. The TCR originated in a middle-aged woman in good health. The DNA sequence is given as TGCAGCATACGACTAGCGGGAGAGTACGAGCAGTACTTC. Translated, it reads CSIRLAGEYEQYF.